This entry features one T cell receptor beta chain sequence. The target antigen is unknown. Donors were nominally healthy when sampled, though unrecorded immune exposures were likely. The entry originates in a study of cytomegalovirus exposure and HLA in healthy donors. Study details: Unique TCR beta sequences numbering some 120 million came from 150 million to 200 million T cells in an earlier analysis. Notes on the study in general: Confirmation in vitro established that three CMV-associated chains were specific for CMV antigens. A later analysis linked a missense variant in DCLRE1C to the trimming of TCR beta V and J genes.

The study ran its PCR with 60 Vbeta and 13 Jbeta primers. Assay: immunoSEQ multiplex PCR; the TCRdb copy retains only in-frame clones and omits some. The table shows under 90,000 clones, with about nine tenths occurring only once. The receptor's source is a young man in good health and CMV-seronegative. Sequencing was carried out using PBMCs.

The CDR3 is CASSPVSGTRGQPQHF. In DNA form, the CDR3 reads TGTGCCAGCTCACCAGTTTCGGGGACAAGGGGACAGCCCCAGCATTTT. This chain connects TRBV18 to TRBJ1-5, with D tentatively TRBD1 (6 bases). Trimming cost V 2 bases and J 7 bases, with 18 bases left between them. The CDR3 consists of 16 residues. Germline V CDR1 and CDR2: KGHSH, LQKENI.